Listed below are T cell receptor beta chains from one sample, sequenced in a study of cytomegalovirus exposure and HLA in healthy donors. TCRdb keeps only in-frame clones here, not all; method: immunoSEQ multiplex PCR. Seen here are about 200,000 clones, nearly 80% observed once, and the top ten hold over 1.5%. Specimen: PBMCs. The source is a male donor in good health and CMV-seronegative. Each CDR3 is given with its conserved first and last residue. The order of the fields is V gene, J gene, D gene, clone size, CDR3 protein, CDR3 DNA. The D gene is left open where the match is weak. A row's size may be missing; if present it is once, few, many or a size class.

V gene: TRBV7-6
J gene: TRBJ2-7
D gene: -
clone size: -
CDR3 protein: CASSAKSGLRSDSYEQYF
CDR3 DNA: TGTGCCAGCAGCGCAAAAAGCGGGTTACGGTCTGACTCCTACGAGCAGTACTTC

V gene: TRBV27
J gene: TRBJ2-7
D gene: TRBD2
clone size: once
CDR3 protein: CASSLLAGGFSEQYF
CDR3 DNA: TGTGCCAGCAGTTTACTAGCGGGAGGTTTTAGTGAGCAGTACTTC

V gene: TRBV7-6
J gene: TRBJ2-3
D gene: -
clone size: -
CDR3 protein: CASSLGGDRYTDTQYF
CDR3 DNA: TGTGCCAGCAGCTTAGGGGGGGACCGTTACACAGATACGCAGTATTTT

V gene: TRBV9
J gene: TRBJ2-2
D gene: -
clone size: -
CDR3 protein: CASSVASQFRAGELFF
CDR3 DNA: TGTGCCAGCAGCGTAGCAAGTCAGTTCAGGGCCGGGGAGCTGTTTTTT

V gene: TRBV21-1
J gene: TRBJ2-7
D gene: -
clone size: -
CDR3 protein: CASSKAGGSYEQYF
CDR3 DNA: TGTGCCAGCAGCAAAGCGGGGGGCTCCTACGAGCAGTACTTC

V gene: TRBV25-1
J gene: TRBJ1-2
D gene: TRBD1
clone size: -
CDR3 protein: CASLQGDDYGYTF
CDR3 DNA: TGTGCCAGCCTTCAGGGGGACGACTATGGCTACACCTTC

V gene: TRBV5-4
J gene: TRBJ1-2
D gene: -
clone size: -
CDR3 protein: CASSLGKTVSANYGYTF
CDR3 DNA: TGTGCCAGCAGCTTGGGAAAGACTGTTTCAGCTAACTATGGCTACACCTTC

V gene: TRBV7-6
J gene: TRBJ1-3
D gene: -
clone size: -
CDR3 protein: CASSSPYRGGNTIYF
CDR3 DNA: TGTGCCAGCAGCTCCCCTTATCGAGGTGGAAACACCATATATTTT

V gene: TRBV5-4
J gene: TRBJ2-5
D gene: TRBD1
clone size: once
CDR3 protein: CASSGDRVSETQYF
CDR3 DNA: TGTGCCAGCAGCGGGGACAGGGTGTCAGAGACCCAGTACTTC

V gene: TRBV4-3
J gene: TRBJ2-1
D gene: TRBD2
clone size: many
CDR3 protein: CASSQVSGRAGNEQFF
CDR3 DNA: TGCGCCAGCAGCCAGGTTAGCGGGAGGGCCGGGAATGAGCAGTTCTTC

V gene: TRBV5-8
J gene: TRBJ2-1
D gene: TRBD2
clone size: once
CDR3 protein: CASSHPRTGTSGRAYEQFF
CDR3 DNA: TGTGCCAGCAGCCATCCACGGACAGGGACTAGCGGGAGGGCATATGAGCAGTTCTTC

V gene: TRBV7-9
J gene: TRBJ2-7
D gene: TRBD1
clone size: -
CDR3 protein: CASSLKETGSSYEQYF
CDR3 DNA: TGTGCCAGCAGCTTGAAAGAGACAGGGAGTAGCTACGAGCAGTACTTC

V gene: TRBV16
J gene: TRBJ2-1
D gene: TRBD2
clone size: -
CDR3 protein: CASSQYGLAGGLSGDEQFF
CDR3 DNA: TGTGCCAGCAGCCAGTATGGACTAGCGGGAGGGCTATCCGGAGATGAGCAGTTCTTC

V gene: TRBV29-1
J gene: TRBJ1-1
D gene: -
clone size: -
CDR3 protein: CSVSRGLNTEAFF
CDR3 DNA: TGCAGCGTATCTAGGGGGTTGAACACTGAAGCTTTCTTT

V gene: TRBV6-1
J gene: TRBJ2-7
D gene: TRBD1
clone size: -
CDR3 protein: CASIPGTGPYEQYF
CDR3 DNA: TGTGCCAGCATTCCCGGGACAGGGCCCTACGAGCAGTACTTC

V gene: TRBV7-9
J gene: TRBJ2-3
D gene: -
clone size: -
CDR3 protein: CSSSPSTDTQYF
CDR3 DNA: TGTTCCAGCAGCCCTAGCACAGATACGCAGTATTTT

V gene: TRBV11-3
J gene: TRBJ1-1
D gene: -
clone size: -
CDR3 protein: CASSSRKGRDNTEAFF
CDR3 DNA: TGTGCCAGCAGCTCCCGGAAGGGCAGGGATAACACTGAAGCTTTCTTT

V gene: TRBV30
J gene: TRBJ1-2
D gene: TRBD1
clone size: few
CDR3 protein: CAWRARDRGFYGYTF
CDR3 DNA: TGTGCCTGGAGGGCAAGGGACAGGGGGTTTTATGGCTACACCTTC

V gene: TRBV9
J gene: TRBJ2-5
D gene: -
clone size: -
CDR3 protein: CASSVVGDQETQYF
CDR3 DNA: TGTGCCAGCAGCGTAGTAGGAGACCAAGAGACCCAGTACTTC

V gene: TRBV7-9
J gene: TRBJ2-7
D gene: -
clone size: -
CDR3 protein: CASSLVYEQYF
CDR3 DNA: TGTGCCAGCAGCTTAGTCTACGAGCAGTACTTC

V gene: TRBV15
J gene: TRBJ1-2
D gene: -
clone size: -
CDR3 protein: CATSPWGEPYGYTF
CDR3 DNA: TGTGCCACCAGCCCCTGGGGGGAGCCCTATGGCTACACCTTC

V gene: TRBV28
J gene: TRBJ2-7
D gene: TRBD2
clone size: once
CDR3 protein: CASSLGPSGTYEQYF
CDR3 DNA: TGTGCCAGCAGTTTGGGGCCTAGCGGGACCTACGAGCAGTACTTC

V gene: TRBV29-1
J gene: TRBJ2-7
D gene: -
clone size: once
CDR3 protein: CSVETQAPYEQYF
CDR3 DNA: TGCAGCGTTGAAACACAGGCCCCCTACGAGCAGTACTTC

V gene: TRBV6-5
J gene: TRBJ1-1
D gene: TRBD1
clone size: -
CDR3 protein: CASSRRQGGTEAFF
CDR3 DNA: TGTGCCAGCAGTCGGAGACAGGGGGGCACTGAAGCTTTCTTT

V gene: TRBV6-1
J gene: TRBJ2-7
D gene: TRBD1
clone size: once
CDR3 protein: CASRGTGAAEQYF
CDR3 DNA: TGTGCCAGCAGGGGGACAGGAGCTGCTGAGCAGTACTTC

V gene: TRBV19
J gene: TRBJ1-1
D gene: -
clone size: -
CDR3 protein: CASELAGHTEAFF
CDR3 DNA: TGTGCCAGTGAGTTGGCGGGGCACACTGAAGCTTTCTTT

V gene: TRBV4-2
J gene: TRBJ2-7
D gene: -
clone size: -
CDR3 protein: CASSQDYNSYEQYF
CDR3 DNA: TGTGCCAGCAGCCAAGATTACAACAGCTACGAGCAGTACTTC

V gene: TRBV7-9
J gene: TRBJ2-3
D gene: TRBD1
clone size: -
CDR3 protein: CASSLPADRGGIDTQYF
CDR3 DNA: TGTGCCAGCAGCTTGCCCGCGGACAGGGGAGGGATAGATACGCAGTATTTT

V gene: TRBV9
J gene: TRBJ1-5
D gene: TRBD1
clone size: -
CDR3 protein: CASSPDRAYSNQPQHF
CDR3 DNA: TGTGCCAGCAGCCCGGACAGGGCGTATAGCAATCAGCCCCAGCATTTT

V gene: TRBV18
J gene: TRBJ1-2
D gene: TRBD1
clone size: -
CDR3 protein: CASSTGQGSVYGYTF
CDR3 DNA: TGTGCCAGCTCAACCGGACAGGGAAGCGTCTATGGCTACACCTTC

V gene: TRBV7-3
J gene: TRBJ2-1
D gene: TRBD1
clone size: -
CDR3 protein: CASSGTGYNEQFF
CDR3 DNA: TGTGCCAGCAGCGGGACAGGATACAATGAGCAGTTCTTC

V gene: TRBV10-3
J gene: TRBJ2-3
D gene: -
clone size: once
CDR3 protein: CAISRNGGTDTQYF
CDR3 DNA: TGTGCCATCAGTCGCAACGGGGGCACAGATACGCAGTATTTT

V gene: TRBV5-4
J gene: TRBJ2-1
D gene: TRBD2
clone size: -
CDR3 protein: CASNKLAGGHEQFF
CDR3 DNA: TGTGCCAGCAACAAACTAGCGGGAGGTCATGAGCAGTTCTTC

V gene: TRBV7-9
J gene: TRBJ2-5
D gene: TRBD1
clone size: -
CDR3 protein: CASRLTGGRETQYF
CDR3 DNA: TGTGCCAGCAGATTGACAGGGGGCAGGGAGACCCAGTACTTC

V gene: TRBV7-9
J gene: TRBJ1-3
D gene: TRBD1
clone size: -
CDR3 protein: CASSLDRTGSENTIYF
CDR3 DNA: TGTGCCAGCAGCTTAGACCGGACAGGGAGTGAAAACACCATATATTTT

V gene: TRBV30
J gene: TRBJ1-2
D gene: -
clone size: -
CDR3 protein: CAWKPQGWYGYTF
CDR3 DNA: TGTGCCTGGAAACCCCAGGGGTGGTATGGCTACACCTTC

V gene: TRBV4-1
J gene: TRBJ1-4
D gene: -
clone size: -
CDR3 protein: CASSQDWGEGHEKLFF
CDR3 DNA: TGCGCCAGCAGCCAAGATTGGGGGGAGGGTCATGAAAAACTGTTTTTT

V gene: TRBV20-1
J gene: TRBJ1-2
D gene: TRBD1
clone size: once
CDR3 protein: CSAVRGGGYTF
CDR3 DNA: TGCAGTGCTGTCCGAGGGGGCGGCTACACCTTC

V gene: TRBV14
J gene: TRBJ2-7
D gene: TRBD2
clone size: -
CDR3 protein: CASSKGLAGPLSYEQYF
CDR3 DNA: TGTGCCAGCAGCAAGGGCCTAGCGGGGCCCCTCTCCTACGAGCAGTACTTC

V gene: TRBV7-2
J gene: TRBJ2-7
D gene: -
clone size: -
CDR3 protein: CASSPFGQPIYEQYF
CDR3 DNA: TGTGCCAGCAGCCCGTTCGGACAGCCCATTTACGAGCAGTACTTC